These T cell receptor beta chains were read from a single sample in a study of kidney transplant recipient with SARS-CoV-2 infection. TCRdb re-derived calls from the reads in MiXCR, one entry per CDR3 protein. The table has 200,000 to 300,000 distinct CDR3 sequences, about 30% seen once. Sequencing was performed on a blood sample, taken at baseline and around day 110 from a kidney transplant recipient. The receptors were gathered from a male patient aged 25 to 39 who had COVID-19 and was a kidney transplant recipient. Some T cells here may be from the graft donor. Each CDR3 is given with its conserved first and last residue. Each record gives: D gene, V gene, J gene, clone size, CDR3 DNA, CDR3 protein. D genes are given only for firm matches. Not every row has a clone size; where given, it reads once, few, many or a size class.

D: NA
V: TRBV7-6
J: TRBJ1-1
size: NA
DNA: TGTGCCAACAGCTTAAGCGTGAACACTGAAGCTTTCTTT
CDR3: CANSLSVNTEAFF

D: TRBD2
V: TRBV29-1
J: TRBJ2-1
size: NA
DNA: TGCAGCGTTGTCGGCGGGGGGGTCTACAATGAGCAGTTCTTC
CDR3: CSVVGGGVYNEQFF

D: NA
V: TRBV30
J: TRBJ1-4
size: few
DNA: TGTGCCTGGAGTGGTCGCGGGGCCCGGAATGAAAAACTGTTTTTT
CDR3: CAWSGRGARNEKLFF

D: NA
V: TRBV27
J: TRBJ2-1
size: many
DNA: TGTGCCAGCACCGGAACGGGACGCTCCTACAATGAGCAGTTCTTC
CDR3: CASTGTGRSYNEQFF

D: NA
V: TRBV3-1
J: TRBJ1-2
size: many
DNA: TGTGCCAGCAGCTTTCGTGTCACCCTTCGAAAGACCTATGGCTACACCTTC
CDR3: CASSFRVTLRKTYGYTF

D: TRBD1
V: TRBV7-3
J: TRBJ2-6
size: many
DNA: TGTGCCAGCAAGGGGGCGCTTATCTCTGGGGCCAACGTCCTGACTTTC
CDR3: CASKGALISGANVLTF

D: TRBD1
V: TRBV24-1
J: TRBJ2-5
size: many
DNA: TGTGCCACCAGTGATTTCAGACAGGGGGGCGAGACCCAGTACTTC
CDR3: CATSDFRQGGETQYF

D: TRBD2
V: TRBV5-1
J: TRBJ2-5
size: NA
DNA: TGCGCCAGCAGCCTAGGGACTAGCCAAGAGACCCGGTACTTC
CDR3: CASSLGTSQETRYF

D: NA
V: TRBV11-1
J: TRBJ2-1
size: few
DNA: TGTGCCAGCGGATTCCCCGGCTCCTACAATGAGCAGTTCTTC
CDR3: CASGFPGSYNEQFF

D: NA
V: TRBV20-1
J: TRBJ2-6
size: NA
DNA: TGCAGTGCTAGAGAGGAGTCTGGGGCCAACGTCCTGACTTTC
CDR3: CSAREESGANVLTF

D: TRBD2
V: TRBV30
J: TRBJ2-1
size: NA
DNA: TGTGCCTGGAGTGTACTGTCTAGCGGGAGGACTGAGCAGTTCTTC
CDR3: CAWSVLSSGRTEQFF

D: NA
V: TRBV15
J: TRBJ1-4
size: many
DNA: TGTGCCACCAGCACAGGGGTCCCTAATGAAAAACTGTTTTTT
CDR3: CATSTGVPNEKLFF

D: TRBD1
V: TRBV19
J: TRBJ1-6
size: many
DNA: TGTGCCAGCAACGACAGGGGTAATTCACCCCTCCACTTT
CDR3: CASNDRGNSPLHF

D: NA
V: TRBV20-1
J: TRBJ1-1
size: many
DNA: TGCGGCACTTCTGGCTCAAGCACTGAAGCTTTCTTT
CDR3: CGTSGSSTEAFF

D: NA
V: TRBV12-3/TRBV12-4
J: TRBJ1-2
size: many
DNA: TGTGCCAGCAGTAATCAAGTCAGCTTCCGAAAGACCTATGGCTACACCTTC
CDR3: CASSNQVSFRKTYGYTF

D: TRBD2
V: TRBV6-5
J: TRBJ2-1
size: NA
DNA: TGTGCCAGCAGTCATAGCGGGGGTCTCTACAATGAGCAGTTCTTC
CDR3: CASSHSGGLYNEQFF

D: NA
V: TRBV12-5
J: TRBJ1-2
size: many
DNA: TGTGCTAGTGGTTGTAACAATTTGCAGGGAAAGACCTATGGCTACACCTTC
CDR3: CASGCNNLQGKTYGYTF

D: NA
V: TRBV28
J: TRBJ1-1
size: many
DNA: TGTGCCAGCAATACCCAGGCCCTGGGGGCTTTCTTT
CDR3: CASNTQALGAFF

D: TRBD2
V: TRBV28
J: TRBJ2-7
size: many
DNA: TGTGCCAGCAGTACCCCGGGACTAGCGCCCTACGAGCAGTACTTC
CDR3: CASSTPGLAPYEQYF

D: NA
V: TRBV4-1
J: TRBJ2-7
size: many
DNA: TGCGCCAGCAGCCAAGGCTACCAGGGGTCCTACGAGCAGTACTTC
CDR3: CASSQGYQGSYEQYF

D: TRBD2
V: TRBV19
J: TRBJ2-4
size: many
DNA: TGTGCCAGTAGTATAGATTCCGGGACTAGCGGATGGGTAGCCAAAAACATTCAGTACTTC
CDR3: CASSIDSGTSGWVAKNIQYF

D: NA
V: TRBV24-1
J: TRBJ2-1
size: many
DNA: TGTGCCACCAGTGATCCACAGTTAGGGGGTCGGGATGAGCAGTTCTTC
CDR3: CATSDPQLGGRDEQFF

D: NA
V: TRBV29-1
J: TRBJ1-1
size: many
DNA: TGCAGCGTCGGAGGGTTATCTGAAGCTTTCTTT
CDR3: CSVGGLSEAFF

D: NA
V: TRBV24-1
J: TRBJ2-1
size: many
DNA: TGTGCCACCAGTGATAATGTAAATGAGCAGTTCTTC
CDR3: CATSDNVNEQFF

D: NA
V: TRBV3-1
J: TRBJ2-2
size: many
DNA: TGTGCCAGCAGCCAAGTGGTTCGGTTGGGGGACACCGGGGAGCTGTTTTTT
CDR3: CASSQVVRLGDTGELFF

D: NA
V: TRBV6-6
J: TRBJ1-2
size: few
DNA: TGTGCCAGCAGTCGTGGATCAGGTGGGAGAAAGACCTATGGCTACACCTTC
CDR3: CASSRGSGGRKTYGYTF

D: NA
V: TRBV7-2
J: TRBJ1-2
size: many
DNA: TGTGCCAGCAGCGAGTCATTCAGAGACGGAAAGACCTATGGCTACACCTTC
CDR3: CASSESFRDGKTYGYTF

D: NA
V: TRBV7-2
J: TRBJ1-2
size: many
DNA: TGTGCCAGCAGCTTCTCAGGGGCAAACTATGGCTACACCTTC
CDR3: CASSFSGANYGYTF

D: NA
V: TRBV6-2/TRBV6-3
J: TRBJ1-2
size: many
DNA: TGTGCCAGCAGTACATGCCCCTGCATCGGAAAGACCTATGGCTACACCTTC
CDR3: CASSTCPCIGKTYGYTF

D: TRBD2
V: TRBV7-8
J: TRBJ2-7
size: many
DNA: TGTGCCAGCAGCTTAGCCCGGGGGGGCTTCACCTACGAGCAGTACTTC
CDR3: CASSLARGGFTYEQYF

D: NA
V: TRBV6-6
J: TRBJ1-2
size: many
DNA: TGTGCCAGCAGTTACACACAAGGTGGGAGAAAGACCTATGGCTACACCTTC
CDR3: CASSYTQGGRKTYGYTF

D: NA
V: TRBV6-4
J: TRBJ1-2
size: NA
DNA: TGTGCCAGCAGTAGGCGCGACTCACACGGAAGGACCCATGGCTACACCTTC
CDR3: CASSRRDSHGRTHGYTF

D: TRBD1
V: TRBV2
J: TRBJ1-4
size: many
DNA: TGTGCCAGCAGACGGACAGGTGCAACTAATGAAAAACTGTTTTTT
CDR3: CASRRTGATNEKLFF

D: NA
V: TRBV28
J: TRBJ2-7
size: many
DNA: TGTGCCAGCAGTTTATTAGCCAGTTGCGAGCAGTACTTC
CDR3: CASSLLASCEQYF

D: NA
V: TRBV5-4
J: TRBJ2-5
size: NA
DNA: TGTGCCAGCAGCTTGGTCCCTCCTGGTCTCCAAGAGACCCAGTACTTC
CDR3: CASSLVPPGLQETQYF

D: NA
V: TRBV9
J: TRBJ1-2
size: many
DNA: TGTGCCAGCAGCTCCCCCCACGGGGGCGTTTATGGCTACACCTTC
CDR3: CASSSPHGGVYGYTF

D: NA
V: TRBV10-3
J: TRBJ2-1
size: many
DNA: TGTGCCATCAGTGGCTGGGGCAGGGCCGGCGAGCAGTTCTTC
CDR3: CAISGWGRAGEQFF

D: NA
V: TRBV21-1
J: TRBJ2-3
size: many
DNA: TGTGCCAGCAGGGTACGAATAGCTACAGTCATGCAAGATACGCAGTATTTT
CDR3: CASRVRIATVMQDTQYF

D: NA
V: TRBV4-3
J: TRBJ2-1
size: NA
DNA: TGCGCCAGCAGCCAAGATCGGTTACGCTACAATGAGCAGTTCTTC
CDR3: CASSQDRLRYNEQFF

D: NA
V: TRBV11-1
J: TRBJ1-2
size: few
DNA: TGTGCCAGCAGCGATGGGCGTAAGGCTGGAAAGACCTATGGCTACACCTTC
CDR3: CASSDGRKAGKTYGYTF

D: NA
V: TRBV20-1
J: TRBJ2-7
size: many
DNA: TGCAGTGCTACTCCTATCCACTACGAGCAGTACTTC
CDR3: CSATPIHYEQYF

D: NA
V: TRBV6-5
J: TRBJ1-1
size: many
DNA: TGTGCCAGCAGTGAAAGGGGTTTCACTGAAGCTTTCTTT
CDR3: CASSERGFTEAFF

D: NA
V: TRBV7-2
J: TRBJ1-2
size: many
DNA: TGTGCCAGCAGCGACTTTCACAGAGACGGAAAGACCTATGGCTACACCTTC
CDR3: CASSDFHRDGKTYGYTF

D: NA
V: TRBV3-1
J: TRBJ2-5
size: many
DNA: TGTGCCAGCAGCAACCTATCTCCCATTTCTTTCTCTGAGACCCAGTACTTC
CDR3: CASSNLSPISFSETQYF

D: NA
V: TRBV5-3
J: TRBJ1-2
size: many
DNA: TGTGCCAGACTATTCAAAGTGGTGAGAAAGACCTATGGCTACACCTTC
CDR3: CARLFKVVRKTYGYTF